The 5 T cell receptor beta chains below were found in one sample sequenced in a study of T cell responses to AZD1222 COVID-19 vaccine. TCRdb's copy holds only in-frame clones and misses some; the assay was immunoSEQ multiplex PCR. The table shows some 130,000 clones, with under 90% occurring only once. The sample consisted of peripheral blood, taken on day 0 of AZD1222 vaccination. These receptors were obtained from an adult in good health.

CDR3 DNA: TGTGCTACCGGAGGGGAGGGCTATGGCTACACCTTC. Encoded protein: CATGGEGYGYTF. The chain joins TRBV12-5 to TRBJ1-2, with a possible D match to TRBD1 (5 bases). V gave up 10 bases and J gave up 4 bases, with 13 bases separating them. The V gene's germline CDR1 is LGHNT and CDR2 FRNRAP. The CDR3 consists of 12 residues.

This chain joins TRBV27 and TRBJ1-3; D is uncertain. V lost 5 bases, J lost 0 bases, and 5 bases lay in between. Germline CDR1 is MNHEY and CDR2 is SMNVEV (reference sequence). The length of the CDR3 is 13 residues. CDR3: CASSRISGNTIYF. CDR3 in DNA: TGTGCCAGCAGTCGAATCTCTGGAAACACCATATATTTT.

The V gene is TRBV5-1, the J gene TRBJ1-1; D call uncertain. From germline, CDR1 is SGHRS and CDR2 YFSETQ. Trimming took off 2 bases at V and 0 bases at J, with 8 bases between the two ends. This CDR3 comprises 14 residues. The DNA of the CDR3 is TGCGCCAGCAGCTTTGTAGACGTGAACACTGAAGCTTTCTTT. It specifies CASSFVDVNTEAFF.

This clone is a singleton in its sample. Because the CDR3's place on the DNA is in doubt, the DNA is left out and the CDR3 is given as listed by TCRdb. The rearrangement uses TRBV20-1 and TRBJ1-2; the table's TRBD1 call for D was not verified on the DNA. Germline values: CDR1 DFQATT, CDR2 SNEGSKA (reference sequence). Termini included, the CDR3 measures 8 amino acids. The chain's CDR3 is CSVGQGIF.

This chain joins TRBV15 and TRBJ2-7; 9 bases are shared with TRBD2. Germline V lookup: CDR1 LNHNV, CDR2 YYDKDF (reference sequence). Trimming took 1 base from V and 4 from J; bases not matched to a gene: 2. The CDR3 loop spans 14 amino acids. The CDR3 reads CATSRAGLAYEQYF. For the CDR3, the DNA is TGTGCCACCAGCAGAGCGGGACTAGCTTACGAGCAGTACTTC.